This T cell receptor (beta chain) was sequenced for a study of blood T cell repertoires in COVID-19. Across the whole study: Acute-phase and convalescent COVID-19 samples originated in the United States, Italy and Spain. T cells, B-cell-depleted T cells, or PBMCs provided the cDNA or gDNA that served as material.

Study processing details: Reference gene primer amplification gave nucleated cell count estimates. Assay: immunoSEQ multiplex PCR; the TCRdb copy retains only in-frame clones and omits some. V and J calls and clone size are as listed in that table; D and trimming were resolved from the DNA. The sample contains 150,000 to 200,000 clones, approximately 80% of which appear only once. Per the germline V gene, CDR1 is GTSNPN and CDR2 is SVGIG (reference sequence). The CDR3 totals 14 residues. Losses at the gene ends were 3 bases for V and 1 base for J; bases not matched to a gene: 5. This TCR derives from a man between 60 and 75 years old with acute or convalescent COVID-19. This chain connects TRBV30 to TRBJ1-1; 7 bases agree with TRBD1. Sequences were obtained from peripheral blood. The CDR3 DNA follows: TGTGCCTGGAGGAAGGGACAGAGGAACACTGAAGCTTTCTTT. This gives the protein CAWRKGQRNTEAFF.